This TCR beta chain is drawn from a study of blood T cell repertoires in COVID-19 (dated by TCRdb to the early 2020s). Regarding the study in general: Collaborator samples came from the United States, Italy and Spain and covered acute and convalescent phases of COVID-19. The prospective study material was composed of cDNA or gDNA derived from T cells, B-cell-depleted T cells, or PBMCs. Subjects who had been exposed to COVID-19, were actively infected with it, or had recovered from it provided the deeply sampled blood TCRbeta repertoires that made up the dataset. The repertoires were made available in a free public database intended to serve as a resource for research on the immune response to SARS-CoV-2. The samples were drawn from the first 160 participants of the ongoing ImmuneRACE study and from 1,254 subjects provided by 6 global collaborators. The sample metadata nearly always contained a de-identified subject ID, COVID-19 status, age in years and sex. Where available, HLA class I and class II types were taken from metadata supplied by the sample provider and were not determined by assay-based typing. The paper's findings and limits, for the study overall: The amount of clinical and demographic metadata varied by source and participant and was provided uncurated.

Participants in the prospective study were aged about 18 to 95 years, lived in 24 United States geographic areas, and enrolled through a virtual design. Cohort assignment in the prospective study relied on participant-reported clinical history from a screening survey and a study questionnaire. Recovered participants in ImmuneRACE Cohort 3 were defined as having two consecutive negative NP/OP PCR tests, clearance from a healthcare professional, or resolution of symptoms. In the prospective study, mobile phlebotomists collected whole blood, serum and a nasopharyngeal or oropharyngeal swab from each participant. Additional blood draws and questionnaires over an approximately 2-month period could optionally be provided by prospective study participants. Blood samples from the prospective study were shipped frozen or at room temperature prior to DNA extraction. The immunoSEQ Assay, a bias-controlled multiplex PCR, was used to amplify TCRbeta CDR3 regions from genomic DNA. Concerning the study's data processing: Within the assay, amplification of reference gene primers was used to estimate how many nucleated cells each sample contained. Sequence reads were collapsed and filtered to measure the absolute abundance of every unique TCRbeta CDR3 rearrangement. For each sample, productive Simpson clonality was calculated by taking the square root of Simpson's diversity index across productive rearrangements. TCRdb provides this immuneACCESS table in a form limited to in-frame rearrangements. Some clones are lacking; in checked studies, under half of them reflect an unresolved V gene, and why the rest are absent is not known. Clonal size and the V and J genes are those of that table, whereas D and trimming came from the DNA. For this sample the table gives about 270,000 clones, of which more than 80% were detected only once. Less than 2.5% of the sample is in the top ten clones.

In regard to this clone: This clone's antigen is unknown. Base-call qualities are not available, and no considerably larger clone is one nucleotide away.

The CDR1 and CDR2 encoded by the germline V gene (reference sequence) are LGHDT and YNNKEL. Relative to germline, V is 3 bases shorter and J is 6 bases shorter, with 4 bases between their ends. Counted from cysteine to phenylalanine, this CDR3 has 11 amino acids. CDR3 DNA is the only sequence kept; it has 33 bases, read in frame from the first base. The chain links TRBV3-1 (or the pseudogene TRBV3-2) with TRBJ2-3, with no confidently assigned D gene. The source is a woman between 18 and 29 years old who had recovered from COVID-19. Sequenced input: PBMCs or T cells enriched from blood (not recorded which). This receptor carries the CDR3 CASSHTDTQYF. The DNA reads TGTGCCAGCAGCCACACTGATACGCAGTATTTT.